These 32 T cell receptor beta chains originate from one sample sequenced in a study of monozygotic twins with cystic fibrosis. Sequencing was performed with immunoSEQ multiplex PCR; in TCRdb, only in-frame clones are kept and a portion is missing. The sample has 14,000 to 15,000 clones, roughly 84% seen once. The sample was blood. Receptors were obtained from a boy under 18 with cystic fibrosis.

The CDR3 here is CASRTVLGEQYF. The CDR3 coding sequence is TGTGCCAGCAGGACAGTGCTTGGGGAGCAGTACTTC. The rearrangement links TRBV27 to TRBJ2-7; the D gene is possibly TRBD1 (5 bases). The germline V gene has CDR1 MNHEY and CDR2 SMNVEV (reference sequence). CDR3 length equals 12 residues. Trimming cost V 6 bases and J 7 bases, with 13 bases left between them.

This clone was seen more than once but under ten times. This CDR3 reads CASAGDTSYEQYF. Here the CDR3 DNA reads TGTGCCAGCGCCGGCGACACCTCCTACGAGCAGTACTTC. This chain links TRBV21-1 with TRBJ2-7; TRBD1, the table's D call, lacks a check against the DNA. TRBV21-1 is a known pseudogene. CDR3 size: 13 residues.

The CDR3 DNA reads as TGTGCCAGCAGTGATCAGGGATGGGCGAACACTGAAGCTTTCTTT. Protein sequence: CASSDQGWANTEAFF. This sequence joins TRBV6-1 and TRBJ1-1; TRBD1 might be the D (5 bases). The CDR3 runs 15 residues. The germline V gene has CDR1 MNHNS and CDR2 SASEGT. Deletions cut 3 bases from V and 1 base from J, with 12 bases between.

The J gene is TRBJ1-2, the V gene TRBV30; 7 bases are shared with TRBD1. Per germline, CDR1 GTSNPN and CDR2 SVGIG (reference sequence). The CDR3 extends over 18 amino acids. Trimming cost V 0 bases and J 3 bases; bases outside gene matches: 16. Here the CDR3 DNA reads TGTGCCTGGAGTGTAGGTGCGGGACAGACCGATGGGGACTATGGCTACACCTTC. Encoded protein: CAWSVGAGQTDGDYGYTF.

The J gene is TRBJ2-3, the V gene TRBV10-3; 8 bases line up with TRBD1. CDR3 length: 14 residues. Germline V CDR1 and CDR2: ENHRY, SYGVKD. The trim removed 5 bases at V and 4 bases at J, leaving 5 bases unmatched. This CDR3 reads CAISRTGYADTQYF. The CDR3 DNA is TGTGCCATCAGTAGGACAGGGTACGCAGATACGCAGTATTTT.

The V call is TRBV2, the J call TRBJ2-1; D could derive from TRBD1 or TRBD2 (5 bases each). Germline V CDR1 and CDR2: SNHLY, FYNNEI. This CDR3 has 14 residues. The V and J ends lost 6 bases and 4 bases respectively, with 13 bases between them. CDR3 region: CASRRGFQYNEQFF. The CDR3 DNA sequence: TGTGCCAGCAGGAGGGGATTTCAGTACAATGAGCAGTTCTTC. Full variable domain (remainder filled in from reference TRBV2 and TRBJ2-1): EPEVTQTPSHQVTQMGQEVILRCVPISNHLYFYWYRQILGQKVEFLVSFYNNEISEKSEIFDDQFSVERPDGSNFTLKIRSTKLEDSAMYFCASRRGFQYNEQFFGPGTRLTVL.

This chain's CDR3 is CASSLWVGYSNQPQHF. As DNA, the CDR3 is TGTGCCAGCAGTTTATGGGTCGGGTATAGCAATCAGCCCCAGCATTTT. This rearrangement joins TRBV28 to TRBJ1-5; D gene uncertain. This CDR3 has 16 amino acids. V was clipped by 0 bases and J by 0 bases, with 9 bases between them. Germline CDR1 reads MDHEN; CDR2 reads SYDVKM.

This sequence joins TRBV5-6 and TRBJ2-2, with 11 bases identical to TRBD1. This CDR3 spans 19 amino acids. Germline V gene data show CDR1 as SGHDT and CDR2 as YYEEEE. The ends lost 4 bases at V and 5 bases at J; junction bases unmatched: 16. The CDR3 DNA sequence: TGTGCCAGCAGCCAGACTAGAATGAGCCGGGACAGGGGGACCGGGGAGCTGTTTTTT. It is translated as CASSQTRMSRDRGTGELFF.

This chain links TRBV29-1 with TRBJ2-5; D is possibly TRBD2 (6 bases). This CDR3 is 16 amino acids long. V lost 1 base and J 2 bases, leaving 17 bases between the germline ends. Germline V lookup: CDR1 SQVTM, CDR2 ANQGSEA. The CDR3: CSVEVWRGLEQETQYF. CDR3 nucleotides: TGCAGCGTTGAAGTGTGGCGGGGATTGGAACAAGAGACCCAGTACTTC.

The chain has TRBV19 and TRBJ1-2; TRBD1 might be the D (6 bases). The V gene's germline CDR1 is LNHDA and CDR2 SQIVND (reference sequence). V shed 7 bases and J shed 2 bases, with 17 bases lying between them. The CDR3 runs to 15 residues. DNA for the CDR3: TGTGCCAGTACCTTAGACGGGACACTAAACTATGGCTACACCTTC. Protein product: CASTLDGTLNYGYTF.

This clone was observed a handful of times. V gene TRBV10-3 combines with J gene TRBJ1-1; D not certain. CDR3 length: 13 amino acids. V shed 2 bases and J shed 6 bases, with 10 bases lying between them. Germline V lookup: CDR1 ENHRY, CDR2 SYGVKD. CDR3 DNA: TGTGCCATCAGTGAGCCCCCCTCCGCTGAAGCTTTCTTT. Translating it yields CAISEPPSAEAFF.

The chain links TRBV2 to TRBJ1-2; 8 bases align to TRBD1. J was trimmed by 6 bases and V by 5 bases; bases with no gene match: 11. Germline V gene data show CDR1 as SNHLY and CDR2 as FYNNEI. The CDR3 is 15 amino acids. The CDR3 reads CASSSDRGLVHGYTF. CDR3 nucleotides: TGTGCCAGCAGTTCCGACAGGGGATTAGTGCATGGCTACACCTTC.

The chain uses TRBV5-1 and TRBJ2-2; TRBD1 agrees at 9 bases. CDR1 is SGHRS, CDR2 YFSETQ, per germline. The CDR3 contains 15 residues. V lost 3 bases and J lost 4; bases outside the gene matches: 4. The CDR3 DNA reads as TGCGCCAGCAGCTGGGACAGGGTAATCACCGGGGAGCTGTTTTTT. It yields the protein CASSWDRVITGELFF.

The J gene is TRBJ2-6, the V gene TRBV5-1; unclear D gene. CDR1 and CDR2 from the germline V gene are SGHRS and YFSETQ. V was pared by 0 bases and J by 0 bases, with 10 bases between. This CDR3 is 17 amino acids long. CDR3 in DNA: TGCGCCAGCAGCTTGGATCTCCGAAACTCTGGGGCCAACGTCCTGACTTTC. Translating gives CASSLDLRNSGANVLTF.

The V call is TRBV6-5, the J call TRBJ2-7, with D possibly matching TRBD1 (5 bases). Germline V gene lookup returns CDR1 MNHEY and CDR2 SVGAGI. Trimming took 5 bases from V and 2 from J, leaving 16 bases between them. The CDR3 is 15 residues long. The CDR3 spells CASSPRGASAYEQYF. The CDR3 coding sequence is TGTGCCAGCAGTCCTCGTGGGGCCTCAGCCTACGAGCAGTACTTC.

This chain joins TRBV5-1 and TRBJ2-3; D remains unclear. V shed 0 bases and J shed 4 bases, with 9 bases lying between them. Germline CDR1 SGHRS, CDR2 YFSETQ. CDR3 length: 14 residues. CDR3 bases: TGCGCCAGCAGCTTGGGCCAATCCCCAGATACGCAGTATTTT. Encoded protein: CASSLGQSPDTQYF.

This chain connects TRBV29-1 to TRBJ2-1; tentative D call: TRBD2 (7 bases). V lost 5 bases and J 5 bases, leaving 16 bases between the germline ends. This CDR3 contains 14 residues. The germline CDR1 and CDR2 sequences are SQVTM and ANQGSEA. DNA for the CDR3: TGCAGCGTTCCGGGGGGCAAGCTCGACAATGAGCAGTTCTTC. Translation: CSVPGGKLDNEQFF.

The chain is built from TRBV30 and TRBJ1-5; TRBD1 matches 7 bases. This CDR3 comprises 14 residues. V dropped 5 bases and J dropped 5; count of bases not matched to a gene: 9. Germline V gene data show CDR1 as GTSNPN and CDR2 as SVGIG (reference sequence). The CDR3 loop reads CAWGQERAHQPQHF. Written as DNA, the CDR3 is TGTGCCTGGGGACAGGAACGAGCTCATCAGCCCCAGCATTTT.

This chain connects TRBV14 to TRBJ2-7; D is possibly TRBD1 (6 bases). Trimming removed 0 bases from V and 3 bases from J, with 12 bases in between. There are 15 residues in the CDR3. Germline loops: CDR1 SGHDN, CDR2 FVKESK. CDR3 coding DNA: TGTGCCAGCAGCCAAGATGGGGGACATCTCTACGAGCAGTACTTC. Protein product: CASSQDGGHLYEQYF.

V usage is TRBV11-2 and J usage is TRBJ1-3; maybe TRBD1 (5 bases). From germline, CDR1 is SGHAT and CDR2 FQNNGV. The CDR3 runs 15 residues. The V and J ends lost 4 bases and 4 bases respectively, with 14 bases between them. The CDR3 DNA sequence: TGTGCCAGCAGCTCCAGGGAGTCTACGGGAAACACCATATATTTT. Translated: CASSSRESTGNTIYF. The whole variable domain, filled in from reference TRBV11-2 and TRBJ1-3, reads EAGVAQSPRYKIIEKRQSVAFWCNPISGHATLYWYQQILGQGPKLLIQFQNNGVVDDSQLPKDRFSAERLKGVDSTLKIQPAKLEDSAVYLCASSSRESTGNTIYFGEGSWLTVV.

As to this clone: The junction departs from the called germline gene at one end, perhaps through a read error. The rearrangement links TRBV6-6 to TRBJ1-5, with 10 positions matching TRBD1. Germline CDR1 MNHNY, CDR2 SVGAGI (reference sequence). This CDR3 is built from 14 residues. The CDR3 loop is CAISGTGGNQPQHF. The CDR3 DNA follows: TGTGCCATCAGTGGGACAGGGGGCAATCAGCCCCAGCATTTT.

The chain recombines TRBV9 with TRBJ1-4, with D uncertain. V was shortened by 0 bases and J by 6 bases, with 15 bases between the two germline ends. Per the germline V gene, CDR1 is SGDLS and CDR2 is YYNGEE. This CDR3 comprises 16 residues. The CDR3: CASSVGPAGSDEKLFF. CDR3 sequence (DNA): TGTGCCAGCAGCGTAGGCCCGGCAGGTAGCGATGAAAAACTGTTTTTT.

CDR3 sequence: CASSLGHMVSYEQYF. CDR3 coding DNA: TGTGCCAGCAGCTTAGGCCACATGGTCTCCTACGAGCAGTACTTC. The V call is TRBV13, the J call TRBJ2-7; D not resolved. Trimming stripped 0 bases from V and 0 bases from J, with 9 bases between. Per germline, CDR1 PRHDT and CDR2 FYEKMQ (reference sequence). The CDR3 is 15 residues long.

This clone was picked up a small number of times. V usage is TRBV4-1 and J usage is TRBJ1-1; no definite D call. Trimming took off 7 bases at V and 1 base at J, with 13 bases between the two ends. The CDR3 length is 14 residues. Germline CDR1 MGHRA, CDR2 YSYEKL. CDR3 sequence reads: CASTGPLKNTEAFF. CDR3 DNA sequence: TGCGCCAGCACCGGGCCGCTCAAGAACACTGAAGCTTTCTTT.

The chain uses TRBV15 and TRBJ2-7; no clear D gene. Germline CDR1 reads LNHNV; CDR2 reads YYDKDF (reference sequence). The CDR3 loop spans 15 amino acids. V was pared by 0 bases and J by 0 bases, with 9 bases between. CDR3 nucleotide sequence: TGTGCCACCAGCAGAGATTTGAGACTCTCCTACGAGCAGTACTTC. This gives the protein CATSRDLRLSYEQYF.

In DNA form, the CDR3 reads TGTGCCAGCAGCCCAGGGACAGGGGCCGCTAACTATGGCTACACCTTC. Encoded protein: CASSPGTGAANYGYTF. This chain uses TRBV4-2 with TRBJ1-2; 10 nucleotides line up with TRBD1. The CDR3 has 16 residues. Trimming at V came to 4 bases and at J to 0 bases, leaving 5 bases not matched to a gene. CDR1 and CDR2 (germline): LGHNA, YNFKEQ.

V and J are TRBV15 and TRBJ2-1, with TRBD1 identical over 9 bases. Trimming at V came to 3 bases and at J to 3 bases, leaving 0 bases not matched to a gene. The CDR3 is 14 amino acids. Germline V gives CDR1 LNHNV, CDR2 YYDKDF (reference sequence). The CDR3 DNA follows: TGTGCCACCAGCAGGGGACAGGGCTACAATGAGCAGTTCTTC. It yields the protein CATSRGQGYNEQFF.

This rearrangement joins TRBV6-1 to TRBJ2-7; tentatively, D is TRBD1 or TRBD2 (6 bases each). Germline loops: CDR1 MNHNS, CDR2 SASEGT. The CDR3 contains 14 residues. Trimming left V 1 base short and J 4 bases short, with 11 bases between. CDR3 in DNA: TGTGCCAGCAGTGAAGTGGGGGCGGGGTACGAGCAGTACTTC. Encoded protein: CASSEVGAGYEQYF.

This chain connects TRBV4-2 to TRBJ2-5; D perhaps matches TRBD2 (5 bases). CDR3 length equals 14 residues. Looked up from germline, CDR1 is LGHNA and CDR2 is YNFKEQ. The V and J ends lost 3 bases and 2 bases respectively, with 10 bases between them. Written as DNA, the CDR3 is TGTGCCAGCAGCCAGGGCGGGCCACAAGAGACCCAGTACTTC. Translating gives CASSQGGPQETQYF.

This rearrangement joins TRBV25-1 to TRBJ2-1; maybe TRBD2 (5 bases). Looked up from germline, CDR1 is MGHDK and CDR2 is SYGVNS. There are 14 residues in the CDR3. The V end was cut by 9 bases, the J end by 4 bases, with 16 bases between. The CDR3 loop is CASGIASYYNEQFF. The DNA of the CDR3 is TGTGCCAGTGGAATAGCGTCCTATTACAATGAGCAGTTCTTC.

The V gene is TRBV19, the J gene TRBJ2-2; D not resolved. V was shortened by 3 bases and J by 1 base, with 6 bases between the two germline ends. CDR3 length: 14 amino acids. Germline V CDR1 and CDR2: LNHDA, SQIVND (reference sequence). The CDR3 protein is CASSMNRNTGELFF. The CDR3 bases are TGTGCCAGTAGTATGAACAGGAACACCGGGGAGCTGTTTTTT. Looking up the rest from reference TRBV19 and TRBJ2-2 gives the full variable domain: DGGITQSPKYLFRKEGQNVTLSCEQNLNHDAMYWYRQDPGQGLRLIYYSQIVNDFQKGDIAEGYSVSREKKESFPLTVTSAQKNPTAFYLCASSMNRNTGELFFGEGSRLTVL.

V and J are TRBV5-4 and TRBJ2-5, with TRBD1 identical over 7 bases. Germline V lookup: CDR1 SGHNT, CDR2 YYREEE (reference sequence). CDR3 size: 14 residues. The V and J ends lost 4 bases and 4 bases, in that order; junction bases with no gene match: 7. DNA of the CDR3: TGTGCCAGCAGCCCACAGGGGTTCTCAGAGACCCAGTACTTC. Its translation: CASSPQGFSETQYF.